This T cell receptor beta chain stems from a study of technical replicates of blood from four donors. The data were produced by immunoSEQ multiplex PCR, yet TCRdb's version contains in-frame clones alone and is incomplete. In the table there are 70,000 to 95,000 clones, about 97% of which are singletons. Germline assignment: CDR1 MNHNS and CDR2 SASEGT. J was trimmed by 4 bases and V by 5 bases; bases with no gene match: 4. The CDR3 covers 14 residues. The V and J genes are TRBV6-1 and TRBJ2-7; 11 bases agree with TRBD2. Sequencing input: T cells isolated from PBMCs. This clonotype was obtained from a human donor in good health. The CDR3 region is CASSLAGGEYEQYF. In DNA form, the CDR3 reads TGTGCCAGCAGTCTAGCGGGAGGAGAGTACGAGCAGTACTTC.